The present T cell receptor beta chain was sequenced within a study of blood T cell repertoires in COVID-19. Study-wide context: COVID-19 samples collected from the United States, Italy and Spain covered acute and convalescent phases. Nucleic acid was either cDNA or gDNA, and it came from T cells, B-cell-depleted T cells, or PBMCs.

V dropped 3 bases and J dropped 7; count of bases not matched to a gene: 9. This CDR3 has 16 amino acids. In germline, CDR1 is SGHAT, CDR2 FQNNGV. Original analysis: It was from reference gene primer amplification that nucleated cell counts were estimated. TCRdb keeps only in-frame clones here, not all; method: immunoSEQ multiplex PCR. D and trimming were read from the DNA, whereas the V and J calls and clone size are those reported in that table. This sample has about 130,000 clones; under 90% occur once, and the top ten carry 8% to 9.5%. This chain connects TRBV11-2 to TRBJ2-5; TRBD2 matches 12 bases. The clonotype originates from a woman in her sixties or seventies with active or convalescent COVID-19. Specimen: peripheral blood. CDR3 DNA: TGTGCCAGCAGCTTTGGACTAGCGGGATCCCAGGTGACCCAGTACTTC. Protein sequence: CASSFGLAGSQVTQYF.